Presented here are 20 T cell receptor beta chains from one specimen sequenced in a study of breast tumors, draining lymph nodes, adjacent tissues (dated by TCRdb to 2016 to 2017). The axillary draining lymph nodes of breast cancer patients were the source of the lymph node samples. Receptor amplification or capture employed multiplex PCR. These reads were obtained on an Illumina HiSeq 2000. Clones were called with MiXCR by TCRdb after fastp trimmed the public reads at Q25, and only in-frame beta chains were retained. Merged by CDR3 protein, the rows form single entries marked with the most common genes and DNA. Here the sample has 180,000 or so distinct CDR3 sequences; 25% to 40% occur a single time. The ten largest clones capture 3% to 4% of the sample. Input material: axillary lymph node tissue. These receptors came from a female donor with breast cancer. Some clones in this sample may be carry-over from other donors' samples.

In this sample, this clonotype turned up many times. The rearrangement uses TRBV12-3 or TRBV12-4 and TRBJ2-7; D gene ambiguous. CDR3 length equals 12 residues. V lost 5 bases, J lost 3 bases, and 8 bases lay in between. CDR3 loop: CASSMGYYEQYF. CDR3 coding DNA: TGTGCCAGCAGTATGGGCTACTACGAGCAGTACTTC.

A few counts support this clonotype. A clone one base away is much larger, so this may be a read error. The rearrangement uses TRBV20-1 and TRBJ1-2; D remains ambiguous. The CDR3 spans 13 residues. CDR1 is DFQATT, CDR2 SNEGSKA, per germline (reference sequence). The DNA of the CDR3 is TGCAGTGCTAGTGGGCAGCCTAACTATGCCTACACCTTC. Protein: CSASGQPNYAYTF.

This clonotype has only a few counts. The rearrangement uses TRBV11-2 and TRBJ1-2; D is possibly TRBD1 (5 bases). Deletions cut 1 base from V and 5 bases from J, with 11 bases between. This CDR3 is built from 14 residues. Germline CDR1 reads SGHAT; CDR2 reads FQNNGV. DNA for the CDR3: TGTGCCAGCAGCTTAGGTGGGACCTCATATGGCTACACCTTC. Its translation: CASSLGGTSYGYTF.

This clonotype was recorded once. Since a much larger clone is just one base distant, this may be a read error. This chain uses TRBV18 with TRBJ2-7; D is perhaps TRBD1 or TRBD2 (7 bases each). Trimming stripped 4 bases from V and 0 bases from J, with 16 bases between. Per germline, CDR1 KGHSH and CDR2 LQKENI. The CDR3 length is 16 residues. The CDR3 nucleotides are TGTGCCAGCTCACAGGGGAGGGGGCCAGGCTCCTACGAGCAGTACTTC. Protein product: CASSQGRGPGSYEQYF.

This clonotype was recorded many times. The chain employs TRBV5-1 and TRBJ2-1; possibly TRBD1 or TRBD2 for D (5 bases each). Per germline, CDR1 SGHRS and CDR2 YFSETQ. This CDR3 is 14 amino acids long. Trimming removed 3 bases at V and 8 bases at J, with 15 bases between. The CDR3 is CASSSGTPGDEQFF. The CDR3 nucleotides read TGCGCCAGCAGCTCCGGGACCCCTGGGGATGAGCAGTTCTTC. The entire variable domain, with the rest obtained from reference TRBV5-1 and TRBJ2-1, is as follows: KAGVTQTPRYLIKTRGQQVTLSCSPISGHRSVSWYQQTPGQGLQFLFEYFSETQRNKGNFPGRFSGRQFSNSRSEMNVSTLELGDSALYLCASSSGTPGDEQFFGPGTRLTVL.

The table lists this clonotype with many counts. The J gene is TRBJ2-3, the V gene TRBV15; 7 bases line up with TRBD2. The CDR3 is made up of 17 amino acids. The V segment lost 5 bases and the J segment 1 base; nucleotides outside the gene matches: 12. The V gene's germline CDR1 is LNHNV and CDR2 YYDKDF (reference sequence). The DNA for the CDR3 is TGTGCCACCAGCCCACGACTAGCTTCGGCGGGCACAGATACGCAGTATTTT. The encoded protein is CATSPRLASAGTDTQYF.

This clonotype was seen once. J is TRBJ1-3 and V is TRBV7-2; D is perhaps TRBD1 (5 bases). Germline V gene sequence: CDR1 SGHTA, CDR2 FQGNSA. The CDR3 is 18 amino acids. V lost 3 bases and J 0 bases, leaving 18 bases between the germline ends. This CDR3 is CASSFGGVTISSGNTIYF. The CDR3 coding sequence is TGTGCCAGCAGCTTCGGGGGGGTGACCATAAGCTCTGGAAACACCATATATTTT.

A remark on this clonotype: This may be a read error: a much more frequent sequence differs by one nucleotide. The rearrangement links TRBV27 to TRBJ2-1; D perhaps matches TRBD1 (5 bases). The CDR3 has 15 residues. CDR1 and CDR2 (germline): MNHEY, SMNVEV (reference sequence). The ends were cut back, 4 bases at V and 4 bases at J, with 14 bases in the middle. CDR3 sequence: CASSSSIPGYNEQFF. The CDR3 coding sequence is TGTGCCAGCAGTTCATCGATACCAGGGTACAATGAGCAGTTCTTC.

This clonotype was detected ten times or more. The chain is built from TRBV6-6 and TRBJ1-4; no definite D call. Between the trimmed V and J ends, which lost 5 bases and 13 bases, there was a span of 11 bases. The CDR3 has 11 residues. Germline V gives CDR1 MNHNY, CDR2 SVGAGI (reference sequence). This CDR3 is CASSISGGLFF. For the CDR3, the DNA is TGTGCCAGCAGTATCTCAGGAGGACTGTTTTTT.

This clonotype was seen repeatedly, ten times or more. This rearrangement joins TRBV5-1 to TRBJ2-7; 10 bases align to TRBD1. Germline loops: CDR1 SGHRS, CDR2 YFSETQ. V was pared by 5 bases and J by 4 bases, with 3 bases of the junction left unmatched. This CDR3 contains 13 residues. CDR3 amino acids: CASRQGQGYEQYF. In nucleotides, the CDR3 is TGCGCCAGCAGACAGGGACAGGGGTACGAGCAGTACTTC.

To note about this clonotype: A read error is possible here, since a much larger clone lies one base away. The chain joins TRBV13 to TRBJ2-3; TRBD2 matches 7 bases. The CDR3 covers 15 residues. CDR1 PRHDT and CDR2 FYEKMQ come from the germline V gene (reference sequence). Germline trimming cut 1 base from V and 4 bases from J; bases unmatched to any gene: 5. CDR3: CASSLAAGEADTQYF. The CDR3 DNA reads TGTGCCAGCAGCTTAGCCGCGGGGGAGGCAGATACGCAGTATTTT. Looking up the rest from reference TRBV13 and TRBJ2-3 gives the full variable domain: AAGVIQSPRHLIKEKRETATLKCYPIPRHDTVYWYQQGPGQDPQFLISFYEKMQSDKGSIPDRFSAQQFSDYHSELNMSSLELGDSALYFCASSLAAGEADTQYFGPGTRLTVL.

At least ten counts were recorded for this clonotype. The V gene is TRBV12-3 or TRBV12-4, the J gene TRBJ1-6; D is unclear. Trimming took 1 base from V and 0 from J, leaving 10 bases between them. The CDR3 totals 17 residues. CDR3 in amino acids: CASSLGARASYNSPLHF. For the CDR3, the DNA is TGTGCCAGCAGTTTAGGTGCCAGAGCCTCCTATAATTCACCCCTCCACTTT.

The chain employs TRBV5-4 and TRBJ1-4, with D perhaps matching TRBD1 (6 bases). The CDR3 loop spans 13 amino acids. The germline V and J ends were trimmed by 7 bases and 5 bases, with 12 bases remaining between them. CDR1 and CDR2 from the germline V gene are SGHNT and YYREEE (reference sequence). The CDR3 loop is CASEGGSNEKLFF. CDR3 nucleotide sequence: TGTGCCAGCGAAGGGGGGTCAAATGAAAAACTGTTTTTT.

In the case of this clonotype: No conserved phenylalanine or tryptophan ends this CDR3, so it is likely a read error. Because the CDR3's place on the DNA is in doubt, the DNA is left out and the CDR3 is given as listed by TCRdb. The V gene is TRBV7-3, the J gene TRBJ2-5; the table's TRBD1 call for D was not verified on the DNA. Germline CDR1 reads SGHTA; CDR2 reads FQGTGA. Inclusive of both ends, the CDR3 amounts to 12 amino acids. CDR3 protein: CASSAKGTVSPL.

Remarks on this clonotype: The junction departs from germline at one end; a sequencing error may be responsible. The chain combines TRBV6-5 with TRBJ1-2; no firm D call. CDR3 size: 14 residues. The germline gives CDR1 MNHEY, CDR2 SVGAGI. The CDR3 nucleotides read TGTGCTAGCAGACCGTCAGGTCTCAGCTATGGCTACACCTTC. Its protein is CASRPSGLSYGYTF.

This clonotype was observed many times. In DNA form, the CDR3 reads TGTGCCACCCGCTCTTTAGATGAGCAGTTCTTC. The encoded protein is CATRSLDEQFF. The chain is built from TRBV24-1 and TRBJ2-1; unclear D gene. The CDR3 runs 11 residues. Between the trimmed V and J ends, which lost 9 bases and 8 bases, there was a span of 10 bases. Per the germline V gene, CDR1 is KGHDR and CDR2 is SFDVKD.

The V and J genes are TRBV4-1 and TRBJ1-2, with 7 bases aligning to TRBD1. Looked up from germline, CDR1 is MGHRA and CDR2 is YSYEKL. V lost 0 bases to trimming and J lost 8 bases; unmatched junction nucleotides: 9. The CDR3 length is 15 residues. The CDR3 region has the DNA TGCGCCAGCAGCCAAGATTCGACAGGGCCGTGGGGCTACACCTTC. Protein product: CASSQDSTGPWGYTF.

This clonotype was recorded a few times. This may stem from a read error, because a much larger clone lies one nucleotide away. This chain's CDR3 is CASSHTKRQSSYTEQFF. CDR3 DNA: TGTGCCAGCAGCCACACTAAACGGCAGAGCTCCTACACTGAGCAGTTCTTC. V is TRBV14 and J is TRBJ2-1; unclear D gene. The CDR3 contains 17 residues. Germline V gene lookup returns CDR1 SGHDN and CDR2 FVKESK.

The rearrangement joins TRBV7-2 to TRBJ1-3; 7 positions match TRBD1. CDR1 and CDR2 from the germline V gene are SGHTA and FQGNSA. This CDR3 has 15 residues. J gave up 0 bases and V 4 bases, and 3 bases lay outside the gene matches. CDR3 sequence reads: CASSSTGTSGNTIYF. The DNA for the CDR3 is TGTGCCAGCAGCTCGACAGGGACCTCTGGAAACACCATATATTTT.

This clonotype was found many times. The V gene is TRBV6-1, the J gene TRBJ2-3; TRBD2 aligns across 7 bases. V dropped 6 bases and J dropped 5; count of bases not matched to a gene: 11. Germline V gene lookup returns CDR1 MNHNS and CDR2 SASEGT. CDR3 size: 15 residues. CDR3 in amino acids: CASSSARGVGDTQYF. The CDR3 DNA is TGTGCCAGCAGCTCCGCCCGGGGGGTTGGAGATACGCAGTATTTT.